This T cell receptor (beta chain) was captured in a study of T cells after yellow fever vaccination. This clonotype was seen at least ten times. One entry per CDR3 protein results from TCRdb running MiXCR on the 5' RACE reads. The sample consists of just over 300,000 distinct CDR3 sequences, around 3.9% of them appearing once. Germline loops: CDR1 SGHRS, CDR2 YFSETQ. Trimming took off 0 bases at V and 8 bases at J, with 15 bases between the two ends. The CDR3 extends over 15 amino acids. The material sequenced was PBMCs, taken on the day of the yellow fever booster vaccination. V usage is TRBV5-1 and J usage is TRBJ2-1; D is undetermined. This receptor was obtained from a young man who received the YFV17D yellow fever vaccine. The CDR3 coding sequence is TGCGCCAGCAGCTTGGGTGGGGTAATCTTGGATGAGCAGTTCTTC. This gives the protein CASSLGGVILDEQFF.